Presented here are 15 T cell receptor beta chains from one specimen sequenced in a study of blood T cell repertoires in COVID-19. The table came from immunoSEQ multiplex PCR; TCRdb's copy has only in-frame clones and leaves some out. Among 200,000 to 250,000 clones listed, around 81% were seen once. The sequenced material came from PBMCs or T cells enriched from blood (not recorded which). The receptors originated from a woman aged 45 to 65 with acute COVID-19.

This chain links TRBV4-1 with TRBJ2-2; 8 nucleotides agree with TRBD2. This CDR3 spans 16 amino acids. The junction had 8 bases not matched to a gene; V was cut back by 0 bases and J by 8 bases. Germline assignment: CDR1 MGHRA and CDR2 YSYEKL. The CDR3: CASSQEGSGRSGELFF. The DNA for the CDR3 is TGCGCCAGCAGCCAAGAAGGCAGCGGGAGATCAGGGGAGCTGTTTTTT.

The genes are TRBV28 and TRBJ1-6; 10 bases agree with TRBD1. The V gene end was trimmed by 7 bases and the J gene end by 10 bases; junction bases not matched to a gene: 13. The germline V gene encodes CDR1 MDHEN and CDR2 SYDVKM. The CDR3 has 16 amino acids. CDR3 sequence reads: CASNSPVGQGYSPLHF. In DNA form, the CDR3 reads TGTGCCAGCAACTCCCCAGTGGGACAGGGGTACTCACCCCTCCACTTT. The variable domain in full, completed from reference TRBV28 and TRBJ1-6, reads DVKVTQSSRYLVKRTGEKVFLECVQDMDHENMFWYRQDPGLGLRLIYFSYDVKMKEKGDIPEGYSVSREKKERFSLILESASTNQTSMYLCASNSPVGQGYSPLHFGNGTRLTVT.

As DNA, the CDR3 is TGTGCCAGCAGTTTAGGGACTGGGGGGTCTTTAAATGAGCAGTTCTTC. This encodes CASSLGTGGSLNEQFF. J is TRBJ2-1 and V is TRBV6-5, with a tentative D call TRBD2 (6 bases). V was clipped by 4 bases and J by 7 bases, with 20 bases between them. This CDR3 has 16 amino acids. Germline assignment: CDR1 MNHEY and CDR2 SVGAGI.

This chain joins TRBV5-1 and TRBJ1-1; D uncertain. Germline V lookup: CDR1 SGHRS, CDR2 YFSETQ. V lost 0 bases and J lost 5, with 11 bases in between. There are 14 residues in the CDR3. The CDR3 DNA follows: TGCGCCAGCAGCTTGGCCCTTCAACGGACTGAAGCTTTCTTT. Amino acid sequence: CASSLALQRTEAFF.

V is TRBV28 and J is TRBJ2-7; 16 positions agree with TRBD2. Per germline, CDR1 MDHEN and CDR2 SYDVKM. V was clipped by 4 bases and J by 6 bases; unmatched bases: 9. This CDR3 has 17 residues. CDR3 bases: TGTGCCAGCAGTTCGAAGGGACTAGCGGGAGGGCTCAGCGAGCAGTACTTC. This encodes CASSSKGLAGGLSEQYF. Full variable domain (outside the CDR3, taken from reference TRBV28 and TRBJ2-7): DVKVTQSSRYLVKRTGEKVFLECVQDMDHENMFWYRQDPGLGLRLIYFSYDVKMKEKGDIPEGYSVSREKKERFSLILESASTNQTSMYLCASSSKGLAGGLSEQYFGPGTRLTVT.

This clone was observed a handful of times. The chain links TRBV7-2 to TRBJ2-7; D uncertain. Germline CDR1 SGHTA, CDR2 FQGNSA. V dropped 0 bases and J dropped 0 bases, with 6 bases sitting between them. This CDR3 has 14 amino acids. The DNA for the CDR3 is TGTGCCAGCAGCTTAGCGCGCGGCTCCTACGAGCAGTACTTC. Translation gives CASSLARGSYEQYF.

The chain uses TRBV4-3 and TRBJ1-2; 10 bases map to TRBD1. J lost 4 bases, V lost 0 bases, and 8 bases had no gene match. The CDR3 covers 17 residues. The V gene's germline CDR1 is LGHNA and CDR2 YSLEER. CDR3 loop: CASSQDSGDRGFYGYTF. The CDR3 nucleotides read TGCGCCAGCAGCCAAGATTCTGGGGACAGGGGTTTCTATGGCTACACCTTC.

V gene TRBV5-1 combines with J gene TRBJ1-1; no clear D. Trimming shortened V by 3 bases and J by 0 bases, and 15 bases separated the two germline ends. This CDR3 spans 16 amino acids. CDR1 is SGHRS and CDR2 is YFSETQ in the germline V gene. In DNA form, the CDR3 reads TGCGCCAGCAGCTCCGGCAACAGCCAAATGAACACTGAAGCTTTCTTT. Residues: CASSSGNSQMNTEAFF.

CDR3: CASSRGQRPNTEAFF. The CDR3 DNA is TGTGCCAGCAGTCGAGGACAGAGGCCGAACACTGAAGCTTTCTTT. The chain has TRBV5-6 and TRBJ1-1; D may be TRBD1 (6 bases). The CDR3 has 15 residues. Germline V CDR1 and CDR2: SGHDT, YYEEEE. Trimming shortened V by 5 bases and J by 1 base, and 15 bases separated the two germline ends.

V usage is TRBV9 and J usage is TRBJ1-2; 10 bases line up with TRBD1. The CDR3 spans 19 residues. After removal of 0 bases from V and 5 bases from J, the junction contained 16 bases not matched to a gene. CDR1 SGDLS and CDR2 YYNGEE come from the germline V gene. CDR3 loop: CASSVGSRPGTGDTYGYTF. The DNA for the CDR3 is TGTGCCAGCAGCGTAGGAAGTAGGCCCGGGACAGGGGATACTTATGGCTACACCTTC. The complete variable domain, with remaining parts taken from reference TRBV9 and TRBJ1-2, reads DSGVTQTPKHLITATGQRVTLRCSPRSGDLSVYWYQQSLDQGLQFLIQYYNGEERAKGNILERFSAQQFPDLHSELNLSSLELGDSALYFCASSVGSRPGTGDTYGYTFGSGTRLTVV.

The count of this clone is one. The rearrangement uses TRBV7-2 and TRBJ2-3; no clear D. This CDR3 is 15 amino acids long. Trimming cost V 5 bases and J 9 bases, with 21 bases left between them. Looked up from germline, CDR1 is SGHTA and CDR2 is FQGNSA. The CDR3 sequence: CASSRPAPISDTQYF. CDR3 sequence (DNA): TGTGCCAGCAGCCGGCCCGCCCCAATCAGCGACACGCAGTATTTT. The variable domain in full, with the rest retrieved from reference TRBV7-2 and TRBJ2-3, is GAGVSQSPSNKVTEKGKDVELRCDPISGHTALYWYRQSLGQGLEFLIYFQGNSAPDKSGLPSDRFSAERTGGSVSTLTIQRTQQEDSAVYLCASSRPAPISDTQYFGPGTRLTVL.

This CDR3 reads CASSVGGGNTDTQYF. CDR3 in DNA: TGCGCCAGCAGCGTCGGGGGAGGGAACACAGATACGCAGTATTTT. V is TRBV5-1 and J is TRBJ2-3; 7 bases map to TRBD2. CDR1 and CDR2 from the germline V gene are SGHRS and YFSETQ. Trimming took 4 bases from V and 2 from J; bases not matched to a gene: 7. The CDR3 is 15 residues long.

The chain links TRBV5-5 to TRBJ1-6; maybe TRBD1 (5 bases). The CDR3 length is 14 residues. Germline V lookup: CDR1 SGHKS, CDR2 YYEKEE (reference sequence). V was clipped by 1 base and J by 10 bases, with 12 bases between them. The DNA for the CDR3 is TGTGCCAGCAGCTTGAGGGGCCGTGACTCACCCCTCCACTTT. Amino acids: CASSLRGRDSPLHF.

The chain combines TRBV18 with TRBJ2-1, with 7 bases fitting TRBD2. V gave up 0 bases and J gave up 5 bases; unmatched junction bases: 10. Germline lookup yields CDR1 KGHSH and CDR2 LQKENI. The CDR3 sequence is 17 residues long. The CDR3 bases are TGTGCCAGCTCACCACCCAATCGCGCGGGGGATAACAATGAGCAGTTCTTC. Translated: CASSPPNRAGDNNEQFF.

V gene TRBV18 combines with J gene TRBJ2-5; possibly TRBD1 for D (5 bases). Germline V gene lookup returns CDR1 KGHSH and CDR2 LQKENI. CDR3 size: 13 residues. The V end was cut by 4 bases, the J end by 4 bases, with 10 bases between. The CDR3 region is CASSLGRGETQYF. The CDR3, as DNA: TGTGCCAGCTCACTGGGGCGCGGAGAGACCCAGTACTTC.